Shown below are 15 T cell receptor beta chains from a single sample sequenced in a study of cytomegalovirus exposure and HLA in healthy donors. Both 60 Vbeta primers and 13 Jbeta primers went into the PCR. Only in-frame clones appear in the TCRdb table, and some are missing; sequencing was by immunoSEQ multiplex PCR. The profile shows about 140,000 clones, 75% to 85% of them singletons. Sequences were obtained from PBMCs. The source of these receptors is a woman in her thirties or forties in good health and CMV-seropositive.

There are many counts of this clone. The chain has TRBV5-1 and TRBJ1-1, with 8 bases fitting TRBD1. Germline CDR1 is SGHRS and CDR2 is YFSETQ. The ends lost 4 bases at V and 5 bases at J; junction bases unmatched: 7. CDR3 length equals 14 residues. The CDR3 spells CASSRDRYQTEAFF. DNA for the CDR3: TGCGCCAGCAGCCGGGACAGGTATCAGACTGAAGCTTTCTTT.

The chain has TRBV20-1 and TRBJ1-2; D is uncertain. V lost 4 bases and J 9 bases, leaving 12 bases between the germline ends. This CDR3 spans 11 amino acids. CDR1 and CDR2 (germline): DFQATT, SNEGSKA (reference sequence). The CDR3 region has the DNA TGCAGTGCTATCCCTCTTGAGAGCTACACCTTC. It encodes CSAIPLESYTF.

This clone has just one count. In DNA form, the CDR3 reads TGTGCCAGCAGCTCGACAGTCACCGAGGCAGATACGCAGTATTTT. Protein sequence: CASSSTVTEADTQYF. The chain recombines TRBV7-6 with TRBJ2-3; tentative D call: TRBD1 (5 bases). This CDR3 spans 15 amino acids. Germline V CDR1 and CDR2: SGHVS, FNYEAQ. Trimming shortened V by 4 bases and J by 4 bases, and 15 bases separated the two germline ends. Drawing the rest from reference TRBV7-6 and TRBJ2-3, the complete variable domain is GAGVSQSPRYKVTKRGQDVALRCDPISGHVSLYWYRQALGQGPEFLTYFNYEAQQDKSGLPNDRFSAERPEGSISTLTIQRTEQRDSAMYRCASSSTVTEADTQYFGPGTRLTVL.

The V and J genes are TRBV5-8 and TRBJ2-7; 11 nucleotides agree with TRBD2. V shed 6 bases, J shed 4 bases, and the junction held 9 bases outside the gene matches. There are 15 residues in the CDR3. Germline V lookup: CDR1 SGHTS, CDR2 YDEGEE. CDR3 sequence reads: CASTPRTSGSYEQYF. The CDR3 bases are TGTGCCAGCACCCCACGGACTAGCGGGTCGTACGAGCAGTACTTC.

This clone appeared a single time. V usage is TRBV28 and J usage is TRBJ1-3; D gene uncertain. Germline V CDR1 and CDR2: MDHEN, SYDVKM. V lost 6 bases, J lost 1 base, and 4 bases lay in between. The CDR3 length is 12 residues. The CDR3 reads CASRRSGNTIYF. Here the CDR3 DNA reads TGTGCCAGCAGGCGATCTGGAAACACCATATATTTT.

This clone came up a few times. The rearrangement links TRBV6-1 to TRBJ2-3, with TRBD2 matching over 8 bases. Germline loops: CDR1 MNHNS, CDR2 SASEGT. Losses at the gene ends were 3 bases for V and 1 base for J; bases not matched to a gene: 3. The CDR3 covers 15 residues. CDR3 amino acids: CASSDVREGTDTQYF. In DNA, the CDR3 is TGTGCCAGCAGTGATGTGCGGGAGGGCACAGATACGCAGTATTTT.

The rearrangement uses TRBV6-1 and TRBJ1-6; D gene ambiguous. The germline V gene has CDR1 MNHNS and CDR2 SASEGT. This CDR3 is built from 13 residues. The germline V and J ends were trimmed by 3 bases and 8 bases, with 8 bases remaining between them. The CDR3 region has the DNA TGTGCCAGCAGTGACCGGAGGGATTCACCCCTCCACTTT. Translating gives CASSDRRDSPLHF.

J is TRBJ1-3 and V is TRBV5-4, with a possible D match to TRBD1 (5 bases). CDR1 is SGHNT, CDR2 YYREEE, per germline (reference sequence). The CDR3 sequence is 16 residues long. Trimming pared 4 bases from V and 1 base from J, leaving 15 bases between. CDR3: CASSLAGGRSGNTIYF. The CDR3 DNA is TGTGCCAGCAGCCTGGCGGGGGGTCGGTCTGGAAACACCATATATTTT.

The rearrangement links TRBV28 to TRBJ2-5, with D uncertain. The DNA end favors TRBJ2-7, so the J call may be wrong. CDR1 and CDR2 from the germline V gene are MDHEN and SYDVKM. This CDR3 is built from 12 residues. The CDR3 is CASSPFPYEQYF. CDR3 sequence (DNA): TGTGCCAGCAGCCCTTTCCCCTACGAGCAGTACTTC.

This clone was observed a handful of times. The chain employs TRBV27 and TRBJ1-2, with D unclear. CDR1 and CDR2 from the germline V gene are MNHEY and SMNVEV (reference sequence). The CDR3 totals 12 residues. Trimming removed 4 bases from V and 5 bases from J, with 8 bases in between. CDR3 in DNA: TGTGCCAGCAGTTCCGGGAGTTATGGCTACACCTTC. Translated, it gives CASSSGSYGYTF.

The chain couples TRBV6-1 to TRBJ2-5; 9 nucleotides line up with TRBD2. V was clipped by 4 bases and J by 5 bases; unmatched bases: 5. This CDR3 is built from 14 residues. Germline CDR1 MNHNS, CDR2 SASEGT. The CDR3 region has the DNA TGTGCCAGCAGTGTGACTAGCGGCGTGGAGACCCAGTACTTC. As protein: CASSVTSGVETQYF.

This chain connects TRBV5-1 to TRBJ2-3, with TRBD2 identical over 13 bases. Germline trimming cut 1 base from V and 5 bases from J; bases unmatched to any gene: 1. The CDR3 contains 15 residues. CDR1 is SGHRS and CDR2 is YFSETQ in the germline V gene. The CDR3 DNA reads as TGCGCCAGCAGCTTGACTAGCGGGGGGGGAGATACGCAGTATTTT. This gives the protein CASSLTSGGGDTQYF. Full variable domain (rest looked up from reference TRBV5-1 and TRBJ2-3): KAGVTQTPRYLIKTRGQQVTLSCSPISGHRSVSWYQQTPGQGLQFLFEYFSETQRNKGNFPGRFSGRQFSNSRSEMNVSTLELGDSALYLCASSLTSGGGDTQYFGPGTRLTVL.

Notes on this clone: Since no conserved phenylalanine or tryptophan closes the CDR3, a read error is the likely cause. CDR3 bases: TGCGCCAGCAGCCCTAACCCAACAGGGGGTTCCTACGAGCAGTACCTC. It codes for CASSPNPTGGSYEQYL. The rearrangement uses TRBV5-1 and TRBJ2-7; the match to TRBD1 covers 8 bases. The V segment lost 4 bases and the J segment 1 base; nucleotides outside the gene matches: 10. Germline V gene data show CDR1 as SGHRS and CDR2 as YFSETQ. CDR3 length: 16 amino acids.

The genes are TRBV6-6 and TRBJ1-3; 8 positions agree with TRBD1. There are 16 residues in the CDR3. V gave up 6 bases and J gave up 3 bases; unmatched junction bases: 10. The germline V gene encodes CDR1 MNHNY and CDR2 SVGAGI (reference sequence). CDR3 in amino acids: CASRYGTGALGNTIYF. The CDR3 nucleotides are TGTGCCAGCAGGTACGGGACAGGCGCACTTGGAAACACCATATATTTT.

V and J are TRBV4-1 and TRBJ1-4; 7 nucleotides align to TRBD1. This CDR3 has 19 residues. The germline gives CDR1 MGHRA, CDR2 YSYEKL. The J segment lost 2 bases and the V segment lost 3 bases, leaving 15 bases of the junction unmatched. The CDR3 sequence: CASSQSTGYGTATNEKLFF. CDR3 bases: TGCGCCAGCAGCCAGTCGACAGGGTACGGGACGGCGACTAATGAAAAACTGTTTTTT.